This T cell receptor beta chain appears in the sequencing data of a study of identical twins. MiXCR was run by TCRdb on the 5' RACE reads, yielding one entry per CDR3 protein. The sample lists 400,000 to 500,000 distinct CDR3 sequences, roughly an eighth occurring once. V shed 0 bases and J 5 bases; nucleotides not matched to a gene: 9. CDR3 size: 17 residues. Germline CDR1 is LGHNA and CDR2 is YSLEER. This clonotype has only a few counts. The data also belong to a second study, concerning yellow fever vaccine responses in identical twins.

The chain is built from TRBV4-3 and TRBJ2-3, with 9 bases matching TRBD2. The clonotype comes from a young woman in good health. The sequencing sample was made of CD4+ T cells sorted from blood. CDR3 residues: CASSQDLGGRALDTQYF. The CDR3 DNA reads as TGCGCCAGCAGCCAAGATCTTGGCGGGAGGGCCCTAGATACGCAGTATTTT.